This record looks at one T cell receptor (beta chain) sequence and its context. The antigen it recognizes is unknown. No base quality values were provided; no much bigger clone lies one nucleotide off. Patients underwent resection in Japan or China between the mid-2010s and the late 2010s. The histologic diagnosis of each case was independently confirmed on H&E slides by two lung cancer pathologists. For nucleic acid extraction, premalignant or tumor cells were enriched by macro-dissection following pathologic assessment. FFPE tissue was used for DNA isolation with the AllPrep DNA/RNA FFPE Kit. Ends trimmed: V by 6 bases, J by 4 bases; bases unmatched to a gene: 3. The germline V gene encodes CDR1 SNHLY and CDR2 FYNNEI. From the cysteine up to the phenylalanine, the CDR3 has a length of 13 residues. The only DNA kept is the CDR3, 39 bases in frame from the first base. The data stem from a study of immune evolution from preneoplasia to lung adenocarcinoma (dated by TCRdb to the early 2020s). About the full investigation: HLA loss of heterozygosity was observed in roughly 6.6%, 14% and 36% of AIS, MIA and ADC lesions, respectively, and was not observed in any AAH lesions. The study combined immune gene expression, TCR sequencing and multiplex immunofluorescence to profile immune contexture across lung adenocarcinoma precursors and invasive adenocarcinoma. Resected precursor lesions (AAH, AIS, MIA) and invasive adenocarcinomas were compared with paired morphologically normal lung tissue. Sample size was based on specimen availability rather than a prior power calculation. The immune data were integrated with whole exome sequencing and methylation data obtained from the same cohort of nodules. A total of under 60 patients with pulmonary nodules who underwent surgical resection were included in the overall cohort. TCR sequencing data came from approximately 46 patients. According to the study, around 99 samples were used for TCR sequencing. POLYSOLVER was used to infer Class I HLA alleles from exome data, and LOHHLA was used to detect allele-specific HLA loss. Results and caveats for the whole study, not just this receptor: Because all patients came from Japan and China, whether the findings apply to Western populations was uncertain. Compared with EGFR-mutant or double wild-type lesions, KRAS-mutant nodules had the highest T cell clonality. The highest top T cell clone frequencies were observed in normal lung, and a progressive decrease in top T cell clone frequencies appeared to occur from AAH through AIS, MIA and invasive adenocarcinoma. The highest clonality was observed in normal lung, whereas higher T cell density and diversity but lower clonality appeared to be present in later-stage lesions. The findings rested on association rather than direct causation, and larger cohorts with long-term follow-up and longitudinal biopsies were considered necessary.

TCR beta CDR3 regions were sequenced from DNA using the immunoSEQ hsTCRbeta Kit. The study's processing was this. The ImmunoSEQ Analyzer was used to analyse the TCR sequencing data. T cell clonality was calculated on productive rearrangements as 1 minus Pielou's evenness. The inverse Simpson index, applied to productive templates, was used to measure T cell diversity. T cell density was defined as TCR beta template counts normalized to usable DNA, with usable DNA estimated by amplifying and sequencing housekeeping genes. Two-sided Kruskal-Wallis tests were used to compare TCR metrics between histologic stages. This is the immuneACCESS table as TCRdb keeps it, with only in-frame sequences that have V and J called. A part of the clones is gone; compared with another copy, unresolved V genes explain less than half, and the rest is unexplained. For V, J and clone size, that table is used; D and trimming come from the DNA. The sample has about 7,800 clones on record, approximately 72% of them singletons. 10% to 12% of the sample rests with the top ten.

The rearranged segments are TRBV2 and TRBJ2-5; the central 9 bases match TRBD1. The sequence was obtained from a donor at least 70 years old with lung adenocarcinoma. Some clones in this sample may be carry-over from other donors' samples. The sample was FFPE lung adenocarcinoma in situ tissue. The cell subset or site tag for this specimen amounts to: preinvasive adenocarcinoma in situ (AIS). The CDR3 corresponds to CASSQTGGETQYF. In nucleotides, the sequence is TGTGCCAGCAGCCAGACAGGGGGAGAGACCCAGTACTTC.